This entry concerns a single T cell receptor beta chain. The authors sequenced TCR beta from blood CD8+ and CD4+ T cells. Controls were drawn from healthy donors and were matched for age and sex. Negative magnetic isolation gave CD8+ and CD4+ cells; FACS enriched CD8+ TEMRA. The sample originates from a study of CD8 T cells in Susac syndrome. Random hexamers primed reverse transcription of about 0.5 to 1 ug RNA. TCRdb called the immunoSEQ multiplex PCR reads again in MiXCR, with one record for every CDR3 protein. Here the sample spans 180,000 or so distinct CDR3 sequences, approximately 95% being singletons. The clonotype was recovered from a human donor in good health. The sequencing input was CD4+ T cells from PBMCs.

CDR3 amino acids: CASRLGTGTFETQYF. The CDR3 region has the DNA TGCGCCAGCCGACTTGGGACGGGGACTTTTGAGACCCAGTACTTC. The V and J genes are TRBV5-1 and TRBJ2-5, with D perhaps matching TRBD2 (6 bases). V shed 7 bases and J shed 5 bases, with 21 bases lying between them. In germline, CDR1 is SGHRS, CDR2 YFSETQ. The CDR3 loop spans 15 amino acids.